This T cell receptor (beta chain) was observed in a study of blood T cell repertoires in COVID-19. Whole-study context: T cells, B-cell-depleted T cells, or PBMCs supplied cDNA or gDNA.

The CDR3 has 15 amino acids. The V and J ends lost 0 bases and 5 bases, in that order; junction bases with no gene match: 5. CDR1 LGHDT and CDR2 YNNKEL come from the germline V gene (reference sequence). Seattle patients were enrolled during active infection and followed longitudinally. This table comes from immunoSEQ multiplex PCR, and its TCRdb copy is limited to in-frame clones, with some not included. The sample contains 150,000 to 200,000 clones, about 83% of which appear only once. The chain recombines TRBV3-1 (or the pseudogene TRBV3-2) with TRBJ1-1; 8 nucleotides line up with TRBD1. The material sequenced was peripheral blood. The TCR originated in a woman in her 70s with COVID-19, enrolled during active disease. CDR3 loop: CASSQEPGGGTEAFF. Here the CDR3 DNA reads TGTGCCAGCAGCCAAGAGCCAGGGGGCGGGACTGAAGCTTTCTTT.